The rows below give T cell receptor beta chains drawn from one sample of a study of blood T cell repertoires in COVID-19. TCRdb keeps only in-frame clones here, not all; method: immunoSEQ multiplex PCR. The data show under 200,000 clones, 87% seen once. The sequencing input was peripheral blood. The receptor set was obtained from a man aged 60 to 69 with active or convalescent COVID-19. CDR3s include the opening cysteine and the closing phenylalanine or tryptophan. The order of the fields is CDR3 length, D gene, V gene, J gene, clone size, CDR3 protein, CDR3 DNA. The D gene is left open where the match is weak. Not every row has a clone size; where given, it reads once, few, many or a size class.

CDR3 length: 13; D gene: TRBD2; V gene: TRBV7-3; J gene: TRBJ2-7; clone size: -; CDR3 protein: CASSPGGKYEQYF; CDR3 DNA: TGTGCCAGCAGCCCCGGGGGGAAGTACGAGCAGTACTTC
CDR3 length: 14; D gene: -; V gene: TRBV10-3; J gene: TRBJ1-2; clone size: -; CDR3 protein: CAISGSVSTYGYTF; CDR3 DNA: TGTGCCATCAGTGGGAGTGTCAGTACCTATGGCTACACCTTC
CDR3 length: 17; D gene: TRBD2; V gene: TRBV5-1; J gene: TRBJ2-3; clone size: -; CDR3 protein: CASSPPSNSGGLDTQYF; CDR3 DNA: TGCGCCAGCAGCCCCCCTTCGAATAGCGGGGGATTAGATACGCAGTATTTT
CDR3 length: 13; D gene: -; V gene: TRBV11-3; J gene: TRBJ2-7; clone size: -; CDR3 protein: CASSRGAGYEQYF; CDR3 DNA: TGTGCCAGCTCGCGTGGGGCAGGCTACGAGCAGTACTTC
CDR3 length: 14; D gene: -; V gene: TRBV4-1; J gene: TRBJ1-4; clone size: once; CDR3 protein: CASSQGQRNEKLFF; CDR3 DNA: TGCGCCAGCAGCCAAGGCCAGCGGAATGAAAAACTGTTTTTT
CDR3 length: 17; D gene: -; V gene: TRBV21-1; J gene: TRBJ1-2; clone size: -; CDR3 protein: CASSAGQEGQVNYGYTF; CDR3 DNA: TGTGCCAGCAGCGCGGGACAGGAGGGCCAAGTTAACTATGGCTACACCTTC
CDR3 length: 14; D gene: -; V gene: TRBV14; J gene: TRBJ2-1; clone size: -; CDR3 protein: CASSQETTRDEQFF; CDR3 DNA: TGTGCCAGCAGCCAAGAGACTACTAGAGATGAGCAGTTCTTC
CDR3 length: 13; D gene: TRBD1; V gene: TRBV6-6; J gene: TRBJ1-2; clone size: -; CDR3 protein: CASSYSTGGYRTF; CDR3 DNA: TGTGCCAGCAGTTACTCAACAGGGGGTTACAGAACCTTC
CDR3 length: 16; D gene: TRBD1; V gene: TRBV9; J gene: TRBJ2-1; clone size: -; CDR3 protein: CASSVVSGTGSNEQFF; CDR3 DNA: TGTGCCAGCAGCGTAGTAAGCGGGACAGGGAGCAATGAGCAGTTCTTC
CDR3 length: 14; D gene: TRBD1; V gene: TRBV10-3; J gene: TRBJ1-5; clone size: -; CDR3 protein: CAIRPGQGSQPQHF; CDR3 DNA: TGTGCCATCAGGCCGGGACAGGGCTCTCAGCCCCAGCATTTT
CDR3 length: 15; D gene: -; V gene: TRBV9; J gene: TRBJ2-7; clone size: once; CDR3 protein: CASSVATGSSYEQYF; CDR3 DNA: TGTGCCAGCAGCGTAGCTACTGGTTCGTCCTACGAGCAGTACTTC
CDR3 length: 14; D gene: TRBD1; V gene: TRBV6-5; J gene: TRBJ1-4; clone size: -; CDR3 protein: CASSRDRGLRKLFF; CDR3 DNA: TGTGCCAGCAGCCGCGACAGGGGGCTAAGAAAACTGTTTTTT
CDR3 length: 15; D gene: -; V gene: TRBV5-6; J gene: TRBJ1-1; clone size: -; CDR3 protein: CASSLPPGMNTEAFF; CDR3 DNA: TGTGCCAGCAGCTTGCCCCCCGGTATGAACACTGAAGCTTTCTTT
CDR3 length: 17; D gene: TRBD2; V gene: TRBV6-2/TRBV6-3; J gene: TRBJ2-5; clone size: -; CDR3 protein: CASSYNPGGFGKETQYF; CDR3 DNA: TGTGCCAGCAGTTACAATCCGGGGGGGTTTGGTAAGGAGACCCAGTACTTC
CDR3 length: 14; D gene: -; V gene: TRBV28; J gene: TRBJ1-4; clone size: -; CDR3 protein: CASSSRGNNEKLFF; CDR3 DNA: TGTGCCAGCAGTTCTAGGGGTAATAATGAAAAACTGTTTTTT
CDR3 length: 13; D gene: TRBD1; V gene: TRBV7-3; J gene: TRBJ2-2; clone size: -; CDR3 protein: CASSDRGRGELFF; CDR3 DNA: TGTGCCAGCAGCGACAGGGGGCGAGGGGAGCTGTTTTTT
CDR3 length: 15; D gene: -; V gene: TRBV5-1; J gene: TRBJ1-6; clone size: -; CDR3 protein: CASSLDQGSRSPLHF; CDR3 DNA: TGCGCCAGCAGCTTGGATCAGGGATCAAGATCACCCCTCCACTTT
CDR3 length: 16; D gene: TRBD1; V gene: TRBV6-1; J gene: TRBJ1-2; clone size: -; CDR3 protein: CASSEAGTGGYYGYTF; CDR3 DNA: TGTGCCAGCAGTGAAGCGGGGACAGGGGGCTACTATGGCTACACCTTC
CDR3 length: 16; D gene: -; V gene: TRBV4-1; J gene: TRBJ2-2; clone size: -; CDR3 protein: CASSPGGGNLAGELFF; CDR3 DNA: TGCGCCAGCAGTCCGGGGGGCGGGAACCTCGCCGGGGAGCTGTTTTTT
CDR3 length: 17; D gene: TRBD1; V gene: TRBV24-1; J gene: TRBJ2-2; clone size: -; CDR3 protein: CATSDATTQGVTGELFF; CDR3 DNA: TGTGCCACCAGTGATGCTACAACCCAGGGGGTCACCGGGGAGCTGTTTTTT
CDR3 length: 14; D gene: -; V gene: TRBV9; J gene: TRBJ2-7; clone size: -; CDR3 protein: CASSVFPDSYEQYF; CDR3 DNA: TGTGCCAGCAGCGTATTCCCAGACTCCTACGAGCAGTACTTC
CDR3 length: 15; D gene: TRBD2; V gene: TRBV7-2; J gene: TRBJ2-3; clone size: -; CDR3 protein: CASSLVGGGADTQYF; CDR3 DNA: TGTGCCAGCAGCTTAGTGGGCGGGGGAGCAGATACGCAGTATTTT
CDR3 length: 15; D gene: -; V gene: TRBV6-1; J gene: TRBJ1-1; clone size: -; CDR3 protein: CASSEWGKMNTEAFF; CDR3 DNA: TGTGCCAGCAGTGAATGGGGCAAGATGAACACTGAAGCTTTCTTT
CDR3 length: 12; D gene: -; V gene: TRBV29-1; J gene: TRBJ2-3; clone size: -; CDR3 protein: CSWEDRGDTQYF; CDR3 DNA: TGCAGTTGGGAGGACCGGGGAGATACGCAGTATTTT
CDR3 length: 14; D gene: TRBD1; V gene: TRBV6-6; J gene: TRBJ2-1; clone size: -; CDR3 protein: CASSSPTGHNEQFF; CDR3 DNA: TGTGCCAGCAGTTCTCCGACAGGGCATAATGAGCAGTTCTTC
CDR3 length: 15; D gene: TRBD1; V gene: TRBV13; J gene: TRBJ2-7; clone size: -; CDR3 protein: CASSRKTGVSYEQYF; CDR3 DNA: TGTGCCAGCAGCCGTAAGACAGGGGTCTCCTACGAGCAGTACTTC
CDR3 length: 16; D gene: -; V gene: TRBV7-3; J gene: TRBJ2-3; clone size: few; CDR3 protein: CASSSQGGFGTDTQYF; CDR3 DNA: TGTGCCAGCAGCTCCCAGGGGGGATTCGGCACAGATACGCAGTATTTT
CDR3 length: 17; D gene: TRBD1; V gene: TRBV15; J gene: TRBJ2-1; clone size: few; CDR3 protein: CATSRDYGTGSYNEQFF; CDR3 DNA: TGTGCCACCAGCAGAGATTACGGGACAGGGTCCTACAATGAGCAGTTCTTC
CDR3 length: 14; D gene: -; V gene: TRBV2; J gene: TRBJ1-1; clone size: -; CDR3 protein: CASSASRGGAEAFF; CDR3 DNA: TGTGCCAGCAGCGCCTCCCGTGGAGGGGCTGAAGCTTTCTTT
CDR3 length: 18; D gene: TRBD1; V gene: TRBV6-6; J gene: TRBJ1-5; clone size: -; CDR3 protein: CASSPGQGSAMGNQPQHF; CDR3 DNA: TGTGCCAGCAGTCCGGGACAGGGGTCGGCAATGGGCAATCAGCCCCAGCATTTT
CDR3 length: 16; D gene: TRBD2; V gene: TRBV5-4; J gene: TRBJ2-3; clone size: -; CDR3 protein: CASSSTLAGGQYTQYF; CDR3 DNA: TGTGCCAGCAGCTCTACGTTGGCGGGGGGGCAATATACGCAGTATTTT
CDR3 length: 14; D gene: -; V gene: TRBV20-1; J gene: TRBJ1-2; clone size: -; CDR3 protein: CSASGTKTGYGYTF; CDR3 DNA: TGCAGTGCTAGTGGTACAAAGACGGGCTATGGCTACACCTTC
CDR3 length: 16; D gene: TRBD1; V gene: TRBV7-3; J gene: TRBJ2-2; clone size: -; CDR3 protein: CASSLIGTGGSGELFF; CDR3 DNA: TGTGCCAGCAGCTTAATCGGGACAGGGGGCTCCGGGGAGCTGTTTTTT
CDR3 length: 15; D gene: -; V gene: TRBV11-2; J gene: TRBJ2-3; clone size: -; CDR3 protein: CASTRNTRATDTQYF; CDR3 DNA: TGTGCCAGCACACGGAATACCAGGGCAACAGATACGCAGTATTTT
CDR3 length: 13; D gene: TRBD1; V gene: TRBV5-5; J gene: TRBJ2-7; clone size: -; CDR3 protein: CASNRQGTDEQYF; CDR3 DNA: TGTGCCAGCAACCGACAGGGAACGGACGAGCAGTACTTC
CDR3 length: 13; D gene: -; V gene: TRBV29-1; J gene: TRBJ2-7; clone size: once; CDR3 protein: CSVEFAGLYEQYF; CDR3 DNA: TGCAGCGTTGAATTCGCAGGCCTCTACGAGCAGTACTTC
CDR3 length: 17; D gene: TRBD1; V gene: TRBV16; J gene: TRBJ2-7; clone size: -; CDR3 protein: CASSQWALRDSSYEQYF; CDR3 DNA: TGTGCCAGCAGCCAATGGGCCCTCCGGGACAGCTCCTACGAGCAGTACTTC
CDR3 length: 18; D gene: TRBD1; V gene: TRBV24-1; J gene: TRBJ2-1; clone size: -; CDR3 protein: CATSDARPGQGAINEQFF; CDR3 DNA: TGTGCCACCAGTGACGCCCGCCCGGGACAGGGGGCTATCAATGAGCAGTTCTTC
CDR3 length: 15; D gene: -; V gene: TRBV5-4; J gene: TRBJ2-3; clone size: -; CDR3 protein: CASSLTGVNTDTQYF; CDR3 DNA: TGTGCCAGCAGCTTGACCGGGGTAAACACAGATACGCAGTATTTT
CDR3 length: 13; D gene: TRBD1; V gene: TRBV5-1; J gene: TRBJ1-1; clone size: -; CDR3 protein: CASTQGVNTEAFF; CDR3 DNA: TGCGCCAGCACCCAGGGGGTGAACACTGAAGCTTTCTTT
CDR3 length: 12; D gene: -; V gene: TRBV2; J gene: TRBJ2-2; clone size: few; CDR3 protein: CASSDPPGELFF; CDR3 DNA: TGTGCCAGCAGTGACCCCCCGGGGGAGCTGTTTTTT
CDR3 length: 17; D gene: TRBD1; V gene: TRBV19; J gene: TRBJ1-5; clone size: -; CDR3 protein: CASSTQQGGTFSQPQHF; CDR3 DNA: TGTGCCAGTAGTACCCAACAGGGGGGTACGTTTAGTCAGCCCCAGCATTTT
CDR3 length: 15; D gene: -; V gene: TRBV6-6; J gene: TRBJ2-1; clone size: -; CDR3 protein: CASSVDPGAYNEQFF; CDR3 DNA: TGTGCCAGCAGTGTAGACCCTGGGGCTTACAATGAGCAGTTCTTC
CDR3 length: 16; D gene: TRBD1; V gene: TRBV5-4; J gene: TRBJ2-3; clone size: -; CDR3 protein: CASSSTQGASTDTQYF; CDR3 DNA: TGTGCCAGCAGCTCTACGCAGGGGGCTAGCACAGATACGCAGTATTTT
CDR3 length: 16; D gene: -; V gene: TRBV5-5; J gene: TRBJ1-1; clone size: -; CDR3 protein: CASSLRDNLRNTEAFF; CDR3 DNA: TGTGCCAGCAGCTTGAGGGACAACCTTCGGAACACTGAAGCTTTCTTT
CDR3 length: 17; D gene: -; V gene: TRBV3-1/TRBV3-2; J gene: TRBJ1-2; clone size: -; CDR3 protein: CASSQKKGSGASYGYTF; CDR3 DNA: TGTGCCAGCAGCCAAAAAAAAGGATCAGGCGCGAGCTATGGCTACACCTTC
CDR3 length: 15; D gene: -; V gene: TRBV3-1/TRBV3-2; J gene: TRBJ1-3; clone size: -; CDR3 protein: CASSQVLPGGNTIYF; CDR3 DNA: TGTGCCAGCAGCCAAGTTTTACCGGGTGGAAACACCATATATTTT
CDR3 length: 15; D gene: TRBD1; V gene: TRBV27; J gene: TRBJ1-4; clone size: once; CDR3 protein: CASSSSGTGREKLFF; CDR3 DNA: TGTGCCAGCAGTTCATCCGGGACAGGGCGAGAAAAACTGTTTTTT
CDR3 length: 14; D gene: -; V gene: TRBV7-9; J gene: TRBJ2-3; clone size: -; CDR3 protein: CASSSASSTDTQYF; CDR3 DNA: TGTGCCAGCAGCTCAGCAAGCAGCACAGATACGCAGTATTTT
CDR3 length: 12; D gene: -; V gene: TRBV2; J gene: TRBJ2-3; clone size: -; CDR3 protein: CASSVIADTQYF; CDR3 DNA: TGTGCCAGCAGTGTTATAGCTGATACGCAGTATTTT
CDR3 length: 15; D gene: -; V gene: TRBV12-5; J gene: TRBJ2-1; clone size: -; CDR3 protein: CASGLASPKSSEQFF; CDR3 DNA: TGTGCTAGTGGTTTGGCCTCTCCTAAGTCTAGTGAGCAGTTCTTC
CDR3 length: 14; D gene: TRBD2; V gene: TRBV10-3; J gene: TRBJ2-7; clone size: -; CDR3 protein: CAISEVSGAYEQYF; CDR3 DNA: TGTGCCATCAGTGAAGTTAGCGGGGCCTACGAGCAGTACTTC
CDR3 length: 13; D gene: TRBD2; V gene: TRBV5-1; J gene: TRBJ2-1; clone size: -; CDR3 protein: CASKAGDPGEQFF; CDR3 DNA: TGCGCCAGCAAGGCGGGGGATCCGGGTGAGCAGTTCTTC